The next 13 T cell receptor beta chains were all read from a single sample in a study of tumor and adjacent non-tumor tissue in lung cancer. This sample's RNA came from whole unsorted tissue. The library came from three nested PCR rounds adapted from ARM-PCR protocols. TCRdb analysed the multiplex PCR reads with MiXCR anew, one entry per CDR3 protein. Here the sample spans over 60,000 distinct CDR3 sequences, over 75% being singletons. The sample taken for sequencing was lung tumor tissue. The receptors were sampled from a woman aged 45-59 years with non-small cell lung cancer.

Notes on this clonotype: Because the CDR3 is missing its conserved closing phenylalanine or tryptophan, this is likely a read error. The DNA is left out, because the CDR3 cannot be placed on it with certainty; the CDR3 is given as TCRdb lists it. The rearrangement joins TRBV11-2 to TRBJ2-5; TRBD2 is the table's D call and was not checked against the DNA. Germline V gene data show CDR1 as SGHAT and CDR2 as FQNNGV. The CDR3 has 14 residues if both end residues are counted. CDR3 sequence: CASSSAGGPETQYL.

On this clonotype itself: Its ends do not fully match the called genes, so a read error is possible. The gene calls are TRBV28 and TRBJ2-4; D uncertain. CDR1 is MDHEN, CDR2 SYDVKM, per germline. This CDR3 has 15 residues. Written as DNA, the CDR3 is TGTGTCAGCAGTTTAAGCAGGAATACTAAAAACATTCAGTACTTC. Translating it yields CVSSLSRNTKNIQYF.

Only one count was recorded for this clonotype. V is TRBV6-1 and J is TRBJ2-7; D assignment may be TRBD1 or TRBD2 (5 bases each). Trimming took 4 bases from V and 3 from J, leaving 16 bases between them. CDR3 length: 15 amino acids. The germline V gene has CDR1 MNHNS and CDR2 SASEGT. CDR3 nucleotides: TGTGCCAGCAGTGTCCGGGACCCCGTCCACTACGAGCAGTACTTC. Protein product: CASSVRDPVHYEQYF.

In regard to this clonotype: The junction does not match germline at one end; this may be a read error. V usage is TRBV7-9 and J usage is TRBJ2-1; 7 bases map to TRBD1. This CDR3 contains 15 residues. The germline V gene encodes CDR1 SEHNR and CDR2 FQNEAQ (reference sequence). CDR3 in amino acids: CASRLVEQGTNEQFF. The CDR3 DNA reads TGTGCCAGCAGATTAGTAGAACAGGGGACCAATGAGCAGTTCTTC. Combining the CDR3 with reference TRBV7-9 and TRBJ2-1 gives the whole variable domain DTGVSQNPRHKITKRGQNVTFRCDPISEHNRLYWYRQTLGQGPEFLTYFQNEAQLEKSRLLSDRFSAERPKGSFSTLEIQRTEQGDSAMYLCASRLVEQGTNEQFFGPGTRLTVL.

About this clonotype itself: Compared with germline, one end of the junction differs, possibly owing to a read error. The rearrangement joins TRBV6-6 to TRBJ2-1, with D perhaps matching TRBD1 or TRBD2 (5 bases each). The CDR3 is made up of 14 amino acids. Germline values: CDR1 MNHNY, CDR2 SVGAGI (reference sequence). CDR3 sequence reads: CVSNNPTDYNKQFF. For the CDR3, the DNA is TGTGTCAGCAATAACCCGACAGACTACAATAAGCAGTTCTTC.

Comments on this clonotype: A read error may account for a junction end that differs from germline. The rearrangement uses TRBV29-1 and TRBJ1-5; 9 bases align to TRBD1. Germline CDR1 is SQVTM and CDR2 is ANQGSEA. This CDR3 spans 14 amino acids. DNA for the CDR3: TGCAGCATAGCGGACAGGGGAGGGTTTAATGTCCAGCATTTC. Translated, it gives CSIADRGGFNVQHF.

The chain couples TRBV4-1 to TRBJ2-3; D not certain. The germline gives CDR1 MGHRA, CDR2 YSYEKL. The CDR3 contains 14 residues. CDR3 in amino acids: CISSQAGRTDTQYF. Written as DNA, the CDR3 is TGCATCAGCAGCCAAGCTGGGCGGACAGATACGCAGTATTTT.

V and J are TRBV20-1 and TRBJ1-6, with D maybe TRBD1 (5 bases). This CDR3 has 20 amino acids. Germline CDR1 reads DFQATT; CDR2 reads SNEGSKA (reference sequence). The ends were cut back, 5 bases at V and 15 bases at J, with 41 bases in the middle. CDR3 sequence reads: CSARRIGVVSRAELGPLLHF. Written as DNA, the CDR3 is TGCAGTGCTCGACGGATTGGGGTCGTGTCTCGGGCGGAGCTGGGACCACTCCTCCACTTT.

The genes are TRBV20-1 and TRBJ1-2; no firm D call. CDR1 is DFQATT and CDR2 is SNEGSKA in the germline V gene (reference sequence). This CDR3 contains 14 residues. Trimming removed 5 bases at V and 3 bases at J, with 16 bases between. This CDR3 is CSAPMKVLDYGYTF. In nucleotides, the CDR3 is TGCAGTGCTCCAATGAAAGTGTTGGACTATGGCTACACCTTC.

This clonotype appeared many times. The V and J genes are TRBV6-5 and TRBJ1-4; tentatively, D is TRBD1 (6 bases). In germline, CDR1 is MNHEY, CDR2 SVGAGI. This CDR3 region has 13 residues. Trimming removed 6 bases from V and 7 bases from J, with 12 bases in between. CDR3 coding DNA: TGTGCCAGCAGCCAGGGGATGGGTGAAAAACTGTTTTTT. Protein product: CASSQGMGEKLFF.

Details on this clonotype: At one end the junction does not follow the germline gene, possibly because of a read error. This chain connects TRBV29-1 to TRBJ2-2, with 8 nucleotides matching TRBD1. Germline CDR1 is SQVTM and CDR2 is ANQGSEA. This CDR3 contains 11 residues. Here the CDR3 DNA reads TGCAGCGTTCGTAAGACAGGGGAGCTGTGTTTT. Amino acids: CSVRKTGELCF.

With respect to this clonotype: In this CDR3 the conserved last residue, phenylalanine or tryptophan, is missing, so a read error is likely. No DNA is shown, since the ends of the CDR3 on it are uncertain; the CDR3 is the one TCRdb lists. This chain connects TRBV10-3 to TRBJ2-7. The CDR3 region is 13 residues in length, termini included. The V gene's germline CDR1 is ENHRY and CDR2 SYGVKD. The CDR3: CAISESRANEQCL.

On this clonotype itself: Germline and junction disagree at one end, which may indicate a read error. The V and J genes are TRBV29-1 and TRBJ2-5; 10 bases line up with TRBD1. The V gene's germline CDR1 is SQVTM and CDR2 ANQGSEA. The CDR3 covers 18 residues. CDR3 nucleotide sequence: TGCACCGTTGAAGGGGACAGGGGCAAGCTGCGAAACCAAGAGACCCAATACTTT. As protein: CTVEGDRGKLRNQETQYF.